This T cell receptor beta chain was sequenced for a study of vaccination effects on CD4 cells after COVID-19. CD4+ T cells specific for antigen were expanded with viral peptide pools by the ViraFEST assay before sequencing. Following 10 days of culture, CD4+ T cells were isolated. Of the BNT162b2 and mRNA-1273 vaccines, participants received two doses of one or the other. A note on this clone: The antigen remains undetermined.

V shed 11 bases and J 6 bases; nucleotides not matched to a gene: 10. The CDR3 extends over 14 amino acids. The germline CDR1 and CDR2 sequences are ENHRY and SYGVKD. TCRdb's copy holds only in-frame clones and misses some; the assay was immunoSEQ multiplex PCR. The table includes 40,000 to 50,000 clones, 74% detected once. Sequences were derived from CD4+ T cells from PBMCs cultured with HCoV-OC43 spike peptides, sampled after COVID-19 vaccination. As for subset: HCoV-OC43 spike overlapping peptide pool stimulation. This clonotype was sampled from a human donor who received a COVID-19 vaccine. V usage is TRBV10-3 and J usage is TRBJ2-1, with TRBD2 matching 10 bases. CDR3 DNA sequence: TGTGCCTCCGGGGGGACTAGCGCCATCAATGAGCAGTTCTTC. This gives the protein CASGGTSAINEQFF.